This T cell receptor beta chain was documented in a study of T cell clones after liver transplantation (dated by TCRdb to between 2018 and 2020). Notes on the research overall: The samples were obtained from ITN030ST, a randomized trial that attempted immunosuppression withdrawal within 2 years after liver transplantation. After a pre-transplant mixed lymphocyte reaction, TCRbeta sequencing was used to pinpoint donor-reactive T cell clones, which were subsequently tracked in post-transplant blood. Third party-reactive TCRbeta sequences from pre-transplant MLRs were also identified as an antigen-independent comparator for donor-reactive sequences. Three of the eight recipients were HCV-positive; the others were transplanted for non-autoimmune, non-viral indications. Until randomization at 12-24 months post-transplant, subjects were given standard immunosuppression, with no induction therapy. Tolerance meant complete immunosuppression withdrawal for at least one year without liver enzymes rising beyond twice the upper limit of normal. Blood samples were collected pre-transplant, then pre-randomization ahead of withdrawal, and finally post-randomization once withdrawal had either been completed or failed. The studied cohort comprised 8 liver transplant recipients, 3 classified as tolerant and 5 as non-tolerant. Results the study describes overall, beyond this receptor: In two subjects, low numbers of available donor cells limited the measurable donor-reactive repertoire. The conclusions were considered preliminary, being limited by small, heterogeneous patient numbers and non-standardized post-transplant time points. In most of the 8 subjects, regardless of tolerance or HCV status, circulating donor-reactive CD4 TCRbeta sequences dropped significantly post-transplant. After accounting for repertoire turnover, donor-reactive detection was significantly reduced in 7 of 8 subjects for CD4 and 8 of 8 for CD8. Without allograft tissue specimens, donor-reactive T cells may have migrated into the graft rather than being deleted. Donor-reactive sequences decreased more than third party-reactive sequences, which suggests partial antigen-specific deletion that was not related to withdrawal success.

Unstimulated PBMCs, after thawing, were stained for CD3, CD4 and CD8 and then FACS-sorted into CD3+CD4+ and CD3+CD8+ populations. All 8 studied subjects were randomized to withdrawal of immunosuppression. The Qiagen DNeasy Blood and Tissue Kit was used for isolation of genomic DNA. This clone came up once. What this receptor recognizes is not known. Base qualities are not recorded, but no much larger clone differs from it by a single base. The CDR3 numbers 15 residues from cysteine through phenylalanine. CDR3 DNA only is kept here, 45 bases in frame from base 1. CDR1 is given as SGHVS and CDR2 as FNYEAQ, both from the germline V gene. Trimming at the junction amounts to 5 bases on V and 0 bases on J, and the germline ends lie 11 bases apart. High-throughput TCRbeta CDR3 sequencing of frozen genomic DNA was performed by immunoSEQ, with PCR amplification, mapping, bias correction and internal controls included. As for how the authors treated the data: Only productive rearrangements were retained, and each unique TCRbeta sequence was defined by its CDR3 nucleotide sequence together with its V and J gene. For classification of a sequence as donor-reactive, at least 5-fold expansion in CFSE-low cells relative to unstimulated pre-transplant cells and a frequency of at least 0.01% were required. To ensure at least 90% detection power, minimum frequency thresholds were set for each subject based on that subject's lowest-template unstimulated sample. Jensen-Shannon divergence between the top 1000 TCRbeta sequences after and before transplant was used to measure repertoire turnover. Two-sided Fisher's exact tests were used to test for changes in the detection of donor-reactive sequences. TCRdb stores this immuneACCESS table with in-frame sequences only. Part of the clones is absent; in the studies checked, under half of the shortfall reflects unresolved V genes, and no reason is known for the rest. V, J and clone size reflect that table, while D and trimming were determined from the DNA. The table for this sample lists 65,000 to 85,000 clones; 84% of them were counted only once. The top ten constitute 2.1% of the sample.

In this chain, TRBV7-6 is recombined with TRBJ1-5; the best D guess is TRBD1, with 5 bases matching. The sample in question was CD4+ T cells from blood, obtained 48 months after liver transplant. The receptor was isolated from a human patient who received a liver transplant. After a transplant, some of the T cells may come from the graft donor. The CDR3 sequence is CASSQVQGSNQPQHF. The nucleotide sequence reads TGTGCCAGCAGCCAGGTGCAGGGTAGCAATCAGCCCCAGCATTTT.